The 25 T cell receptor beta chains below come from one sample, sequenced in a study of blood T cell repertoires in COVID-19. The repertoire was sequenced with immunoSEQ multiplex PCR; TCRdb's copy has only in-frame clones and lacks some. The sample lists a few hundred thousand clones, about nine tenths seen once, with 9.5% to 15% in the top ten. The source material was peripheral blood. The origin of the receptors is a woman aged 60-75 years with acute or convalescent COVID-19.

The rearrangement joins TRBV2 to TRBJ2-1; 10 bases fit TRBD2. Germline loops: CDR1 SNHLY, CDR2 FYNNEI. Germline trimming cut 2 bases from V and 6 bases from J; bases unmatched to any gene: 4. This CDR3 comprises 15 residues. The CDR3 sequence is CASSESASGGNEQFF. The CDR3 DNA reads as TGTGCCAGCAGTGAATCGGCTAGCGGGGGCAATGAGCAGTTCTTC.

The chain's CDR3 is CASSTGTSSSYEQYF. CDR3 in DNA: TGTGCCAGCAGTACCGGGACTTCGAGCTCCTACGAGCAGTACTTC. The genes are TRBV7-3 and TRBJ2-7; a possible D gene is TRBD2 (6 bases). CDR1 is SGHTA and CDR2 is FQGTGA in the germline V gene. V lost 6 bases and J lost 0, with 15 bases in between. The CDR3 length is 15 residues.

The rearrangement uses TRBV27 and TRBJ2-7; TRBD1 is a possible D gene (6 bases). This CDR3 is 14 amino acids long. Germline lookup yields CDR1 MNHEY and CDR2 SMNVEV (reference sequence). Trimming removed 5 bases from V and 2 bases from J, with 13 bases in between. The DNA for the CDR3 is TGTGCCAGCAGTCCCGACAGGTCCACCTACGAGCAGTACTTC. Its translation is CASSPDRSTYEQYF.

This chain joins TRBV15 and TRBJ1-2; TRBD1 aligns across 11 bases. The V segment lost 1 base and the J segment 8 bases; nucleotides outside the gene matches: 9. Germline values: CDR1 LNHNV, CDR2 YYDKDF (reference sequence). The CDR3 runs 16 residues. The CDR3 nucleotides read TGTGCCACCAGCAGAGTGTCCGGGACAGGGGGTTGGGGCTACACCTTC. This sequence encodes CATSRVSGTGGWGYTF.

This chain links TRBV27 with TRBJ2-7; weak D call: TRBD1 (6 bases). Germline V gene data show CDR1 as MNHEY and CDR2 as SMNVEV (reference sequence). The length of the CDR3 is 17 residues. Trimming removed 7 bases from V and 2 bases from J, with 24 bases in between. DNA of the CDR3: TGTGCCAGCAAAACCTGGGGGCAGGGAAAGTCGACCTACGAGCAGTACTTC. Translated, it gives CASKTWGQGKSTYEQYF.

The rearrangement joins TRBV21-1 to TRBJ1-1. TRBV21-1 is a recognized pseudogene. This CDR3 spans 17 amino acids. CDR3 protein: CASSKRAPGDRNTEAFF. The CDR3 DNA reads TGTGCCAGCAGCAAGCGGGCCCCAGGAGATCGGAACACTGAAGCTTTCTTT.

The chain links TRBV2 to TRBJ1-2; no firm D call. Between the trimmed V and J ends, which lost 3 bases and 0 bases, there was a span of 5 bases. This CDR3 is built from 13 residues. Germline V gene data show CDR1 as SNHLY and CDR2 as FYNNEI. The CDR3 region is CASSDRTNYGYTF. DNA for the CDR3: TGTGCCAGCAGTGACAGAACTAACTATGGCTACACCTTC.

J is TRBJ1-4 and V is TRBV7-9; 10 bases align to TRBD1. Germline CDR1 reads SEHNR; CDR2 reads FQNEAQ (reference sequence). The CDR3 extends over 15 amino acids. V lost 5 bases, J lost 8 bases, and 8 bases stayed unmatched. CDR3 in DNA: TGTGCCAGCAGCCGAACGGGACAGGGGAACGAAAAACTGTTTTTT. Its translation: CASSRTGQGNEKLFF.

The V call is TRBV5-1, the J call TRBJ1-2, with D possibly matching TRBD1 (6 bases). The V end lost 0 bases, the J end lost 4 bases, and 22 bases lay between the germline ends. In germline, CDR1 is SGHRS, CDR2 YFSETQ. CDR3 length: 18 amino acids. The CDR3 reads CASSLGPLQGPSPYGYTF. Written as DNA, the CDR3 is TGCGCCAGCAGCTTGGGCCCGTTACAGGGCCCCAGTCCCTATGGCTACACCTTC. The variable domain in full, completed from reference TRBV5-1 and TRBJ1-2, reads KAGVTQTPRYLIKTRGQQVTLSCSPISGHRSVSWYQQTPGQGLQFLFEYFSETQRNKGNFPGRFSGRQFSNSRSEMNVSTLELGDSALYLCASSLGPLQGPSPYGYTFGSGTRLTVV.

The V and J genes are TRBV28 and TRBJ2-5; the D gene is possibly TRBD2 (6 bases). This CDR3 is 14 amino acids long. CDR1 and CDR2 from the germline V gene are MDHEN and SYDVKM. V lost 6 bases to trimming and J lost 3 bases, with 14 bases between them. The CDR3 reads CASSGGAAKETQYF. The CDR3 DNA sequence: TGTGCCAGCAGCGGGGGAGCAGCTAAAGAGACCCAGTACTTC.

This chain uses TRBV4-3 with TRBJ1-3; 7 bases align to TRBD1. With 0 bases clipped from V and 4 bases from J, the junction kept 6 bases outside the gene matches. The CDR3 sequence is 16 residues long. Germline V gene sequence: CDR1 LGHNA, CDR2 YSLEER. CDR3 protein: CASSQEIEGAGNTIYF. The CDR3 bases are TGCGCCAGCAGCCAAGAAATCGAGGGGGCGGGAAACACCATATATTTT.

The rearrangement uses TRBV18 and TRBJ2-1; D may be TRBD2 (6 bases). V was trimmed by 2 bases and J by 2 bases, leaving 10 bases between them. The V gene's germline CDR1 is KGHSH and CDR2 LQKENI. The CDR3 length is 15 residues. The chain's CDR3 is CASSPGPGAYNEQFF. The CDR3 nucleotides are TGTGCCAGCTCACCAGGGCCGGGGGCCTACAATGAGCAGTTCTTC.

This chain uses TRBV18 with TRBJ1-2; weak D call: TRBD1 (6 bases). CDR1 is KGHSH and CDR2 is LQKENI in the germline V gene. The CDR3 sequence is 16 residues long. V gave up 2 bases and J gave up 4 bases, with 17 bases separating them. The DNA of the CDR3 is TGTGCCAGCTCACCATCACAGGGAAGCATTAGCTATGGCTACACCTTC. Translated: CASSPSQGSISYGYTF. The complete variable domain, with remaining parts taken from reference TRBV18 and TRBJ1-2, reads NAGVMQNPRHLVRRRGQEARLRCSPMKGHSHVYWYRQLPEEGLKFMVYLQKENIIDESGMPKERFSAEFPKEGPSILRIQQVVRGDSAAYFCASSPSQGSISYGYTFGSGTRLTVV.

The gene calls are TRBV6-5 and TRBJ1-5; a possible D gene is TRBD1 (5 bases). V lost 4 bases and J 4 bases, leaving 11 bases between the germline ends. CDR3 length: 14 amino acids. Germline CDR1 and CDR2: MNHEY and SVGAGI. CDR3 residues: CASSSLRGNQPQHF. Written as DNA, the CDR3 is TGTGCCAGCAGTTCCCTCCGGGGGAATCAGCCCCAGCATTTT.

The gene calls are TRBV27 and TRBJ2-7; D remains ambiguous. V gave up 4 bases and J gave up 4 bases, with 11 bases separating them. The CDR3 contains 13 residues. CDR1 is MNHEY, CDR2 SMNVEV, per germline (reference sequence). CDR3 in DNA: TGTGCCAGCAGTTATAACTGGTTATACGAGCAGTACTTC. Its protein is CASSYNWLYEQYF.

This chain joins TRBV7-9 and TRBJ2-1; TRBD2 aligns across 16 bases. The V and J ends lost 0 bases and 8 bases, in that order; junction bases with no gene match: 4. The CDR3 loop spans 17 amino acids. Germline V CDR1 and CDR2: SEHNR, FQNEAQ (reference sequence). The CDR3 DNA reads TGTGCCAGCAGCTTAGCCGGGACTAGCGGGAGGGGTGATGAGCAGTTCTTC. Translation gives CASSLAGTSGRGDEQFF.

The chain couples TRBV6-2 or TRBV6-3 to TRBJ1-5; TRBD1 matches at 7 bases. The CDR3 sequence is 19 residues long. Germline CDR1 is MNHEY and CDR2 is SVGEGT. Trimming took 2 bases from V and 0 from J; bases not matched to a gene: 13. CDR3: CASSYQQGMGQNSNQPQHF. CDR3 in DNA: TGTGCCAGCAGTTACCAACAGGGGATGGGGCAGAATAGCAATCAGCCCCAGCATTTT.

This chain uses TRBV13 with TRBJ1-2; perhaps TRBD1 as D (6 bases). Trimming removed 5 bases at V and 4 bases at J, with 17 bases between. Germline values: CDR1 PRHDT, CDR2 FYEKMQ (reference sequence). The CDR3 length is 15 residues. In nucleotides, the CDR3 is TGTGCCAGCAGCCCCCGGCGGGGGCGTTTCTATGGCTACACCTTC. Translated: CASSPRRGRFYGYTF.

The chain employs TRBV3-1 (or the pseudogene TRBV3-2) and TRBJ2-4; 10 nucleotides align to TRBD2. This CDR3 contains 15 residues. The germline gives CDR1 LGHDT, CDR2 YNNKEL (reference sequence). V dropped 0 bases and J dropped 6; count of bases not matched to a gene: 2. CDR3 coding DNA: TGTGCCAGCAGCCAAGAAGCTAGCGGGAGAAACATTCAGTACTTC. This encodes CASSQEASGRNIQYF.

J is TRBJ2-2 and V is TRBV4-3, with D possibly matching TRBD2 (6 bases). Germline CDR1 reads LGHNA; CDR2 reads YSLEER. With 1 base removed from V and 8 bases from J, the gap between germline ends came to 8 bases. The CDR3 is made up of 13 amino acids. The CDR3 spells CASSQGRAGELFF. The DNA of the CDR3 is TGCGCCAGCAGCCAAGGGAGGGCGGGGGAGCTGTTTTTT.

The V gene is TRBV5-4, the J gene TRBJ2-5, with TRBD1 identical over 8 bases. The CDR3 extends over 16 amino acids. The V gene end was trimmed by 4 bases and the J gene end by 1 base; junction bases not matched to a gene: 9. Looked up from germline, CDR1 is SGHNT and CDR2 is YYREEE (reference sequence). The CDR3 loop is CASSPGQGRAQETQYF. CDR3 in DNA: TGTGCCAGCAGCCCAGGACAGGGAAGGGCCCAAGAGACCCAGTACTTC.

The rearrangement links TRBV6-6 to TRBJ1-5; 7 nucleotides match TRBD1. With 6 bases clipped from V and 6 bases from J, the junction kept 8 bases outside the gene matches. CDR1 and CDR2 (germline): MNHNY, SVGAGI (reference sequence). The CDR3 contains 14 residues. The CDR3 nucleotides read TGTGCCAGCAGCCTGACAGGGAAGGGTCAGCCCCAGCATTTT. It codes for CASSLTGKGQPQHF.

The chain has TRBV4-3 and TRBJ2-7, with D tentatively TRBD2 (5 bases). This CDR3 comprises 15 residues. The V gene lost 0 bases and the J gene lost 0 bases, with 9 bases spanning the gap. CDR1 and CDR2 (germline): LGHNA, YSLEER. The CDR3 reads CASSQDRGSSYEQYF. As DNA, the CDR3 is TGCGCCAGCAGCCAAGATCGGGGTAGCTCCTACGAGCAGTACTTC.

V and J are TRBV7-2 and TRBJ1-1, with 7 bases lining up with TRBD1. Germline CDR1 is SGHTA and CDR2 is FQGNSA. CDR3 size: 15 residues. V trimming: 5 bases; J trimming: 5 bases; junction bases outside the gene matches: 11. The CDR3 is CASSHNRGGGTEAFF. CDR3 DNA: TGTGCCAGCAGCCACAACAGGGGTGGGGGTACTGAAGCTTTCTTT.

The chain is built from TRBV28 and TRBJ1-3; D is undetermined. Germline CDR1 reads MDHEN; CDR2 reads SYDVKM. V dropped 1 base and J dropped 4 bases, with 8 bases sitting between them. The CDR3 has 14 residues. The CDR3 coding sequence is TGTGCCAGCAGTTTATCCAGTCCAGGAAACACCATATATTTT. Translated, it gives CASSLSSPGNTIYF.